The 17 T cell receptor beta chains presented below share a single source sample, sequenced in a study of shared clonotypes between healthy human individuals. TCRdb keeps only in-frame clones here, not all; method: immunoSEQ multiplex PCR. The sample has millions of clones; 90% to 95% are singletons. Specimen: naive CD4+ T cells sorted from blood. Indicated subset: CD45RA+ positively selected. The origin of the receptors is a man aged 18 to 30 in good health.

The CDR3, as DNA: TGTGCCAGCTCACCAAGACAGACGAACACTGAAGCTTTCTTT. Its translation: CASSPRQTNTEAFF. The V gene is TRBV18, the J gene TRBJ1-1; D may be TRBD1 (5 bases). The CDR3 contains 14 residues. The V end lost 2 bases, the J end lost 1 base, and 8 bases lay between the germline ends. Looked up from germline, CDR1 is KGHSH and CDR2 is LQKENI.

This chain uses TRBV6-5 with TRBJ1-6; the D gene is possibly TRBD1 (5 bases). The V and J ends lost 0 bases and 9 bases respectively, with 15 bases between them. Germline lookup yields CDR1 MNHEY and CDR2 SVGAGI. This CDR3 comprises 16 residues. The CDR3 sequence is CASSYSRGSGSSPLHF. DNA for the CDR3: TGTGCCAGCAGTTACTCGAGGGGAAGCGGCAGTTCACCCCTCCACTTT.

The chain is built from TRBV7-2 and TRBJ2-1; possible D gene TRBD1, 5 bases. The germline gives CDR1 SGHTA, CDR2 FQGNSA. The V end was cut by 1 base, the J end by 5 bases, with 9 bases between. The CDR3 covers 14 residues. In DNA, the CDR3 is TGTGCCAGCAGCTTAGTTGTGGGGCACAATGAGCAGTTCTTC. Translation: CASSLVVGHNEQFF.

The V call is TRBV18, the J call TRBJ1-4; D not resolved. V lost 1 base and J 0 bases, leaving 12 bases between the germline ends. The CDR3 sequence is 17 residues long. Germline lookup yields CDR1 KGHSH and CDR2 LQKENI. The CDR3 DNA follows: TGTGCCAGCTCACCACTTTCTGGGCATGCAACTAATGAAAAACTGTTTTTT. This encodes CASSPLSGHATNEKLFF.

The CDR3 nucleotides are TGTGCCAGCAGCTCGACTAGCGGGGGGCGACAAGAGACCCAGTACTTC. Residues: CASSSTSGGRQETQYF. The chain links TRBV9 to TRBJ2-5; 13 bases map to TRBD2. Germline V gene data show CDR1 as SGDLS and CDR2 as YYNGEE. V dropped 4 bases and J dropped 2; count of bases not matched to a gene: 5. The CDR3 extends over 16 amino acids.

As for this clone: The CDR3 does not end in the conserved phenylalanine or tryptophan, so this is likely a read error. The limits of the CDR3 on the DNA are not certain, so only TCRdb's listed CDR3 is given. This rearrangement joins TRBV4-3 to TRBJ1-6. The CDR3 spans 12 amino acids, including both terminal residues. Germline CDR1 LGHNA, CDR2 YSLEER. The CDR3 is CASSLKLGGLKL.

The rearrangement joins TRBV2 to TRBJ1-6; D is unresolved. Trimming cost V 3 bases and J 9 bases, with 15 bases left between them. Germline CDR1 and CDR2: SNHLY and FYNNEI. The CDR3 consists of 15 residues. This CDR3 reads CASSEVRSSGSPLHF. The CDR3 nucleotides read TGTGCCAGCAGTGAGGTCCGATCTAGTGGTTCACCCCTCCACTTT.

Details on this clone: A single base separates this from a much larger clone, so it may be a read error. Likely a read error: the CDR3 ends without its conserved phenylalanine or tryptophan. V usage is TRBV10-3 and J usage is TRBJ1-6; the D gene is possibly TRBD1 (5 bases). V lost 7 bases, J lost 8 bases, and 12 bases lay in between. There are 13 residues in the CDR3. From germline, CDR1 is ENHRY and CDR2 SYGVKD. CDR3 DNA: TGTGCCATCACAGGAGGGGCTGATTCACCCCTCCACCTT. Protein sequence: CAITGGADSPLHL.

Concerning this clone: Additional DNA sequences in this sample encode the identical CDR3. V gene TRBV11-2 combines with J gene TRBJ2-3, with D tentatively TRBD1 or TRBD2 (5 bases each). CDR1 SGHAT and CDR2 FQNNGV come from the germline V gene. The CDR3 sequence is 15 residues long. Trimming removed 5 bases from V and 0 bases from J, with 12 bases in between. The CDR3 DNA reads TGTGCCAGCAGCCCGGGGACGGGTAGCACAGATACGCAGTATTTT. Protein product: CASSPGTGSTDTQYF.

V usage is TRBV9 and J usage is TRBJ2-2, with 12 bases aligning to TRBD2. Germline assignment: CDR1 SGDLS and CDR2 YYNGEE. This CDR3 has 15 amino acids. V was pared by 4 bases and J by 6 bases, with 4 bases of the junction left unmatched. The CDR3 DNA follows: TGTGCCAGCAGCCCCCGACTAGCGGGAGCCGGGGAGCTGTTTTTT. It encodes CASSPRLAGAGELFF.

CDR3: CASSVRDSSYEQYF. The DNA for the CDR3 is TGTGCCAGCAGCGTCCGGGACAGTTCCTACGAGCAGTACTTC. The chain recombines TRBV7-8 with TRBJ2-7, with 7 nucleotides matching TRBD1. The germline V gene encodes CDR1 SGHVS and CDR2 FQNEAQ. The trim removed 5 bases at V and 1 base at J, leaving 5 bases unmatched. This CDR3 is 14 amino acids long.

V and J are TRBV18 and TRBJ2-7; no clear D gene. CDR3 length: 15 amino acids. Germline V gene lookup returns CDR1 KGHSH and CDR2 LQKENI. Trimming took off 2 bases at V and 2 bases at J, with 13 bases between the two ends. CDR3 amino acids: CASSPGRTSTYEQYF. In nucleotides, the CDR3 is TGTGCCAGCTCACCAGGCCGGACCTCTACCTACGAGCAGTACTTC.

This chain links TRBV18 with TRBJ2-6; weak D call: TRBD1 (6 bases). The CDR3 has 16 residues. The germline V and J ends were trimmed by 2 bases and 4 bases, with 12 bases remaining between them. In germline, CDR1 is KGHSH, CDR2 LQKENI. Here the CDR3 reads CASSPVLGAGANVLTF. Here the CDR3 DNA reads TGTGCCAGCTCACCAGTGTTGGGGGCCGGGGCCAACGTCCTGACTTTC.

V is TRBV10-3 and J is TRBJ2-2; D ambiguous. V gave up 7 bases and J gave up 6 bases, with 9 bases separating them. CDR3 length: 12 amino acids. Germline V gene data show CDR1 as ENHRY and CDR2 as SYGVKD. The CDR3 is CAIKGIAGELFF. The CDR3 coding sequence is TGTGCCATCAAAGGGATAGCCGGGGAGCTGTTTTTT.

To note about this clone: Since a much larger clone is just one base distant, this may be a read error. The same CDR3 is also encoded by other DNA sequences in this sample. The genes are TRBV27 and TRBJ1-5, with TRBD1 matching 7 bases. CDR1 and CDR2 (germline): MNHEY, SMNVEV (reference sequence). The CDR3 covers 15 residues. The CDR3 loop reads CASSSWTGDNQPQHF. The CDR3 DNA reads TGCGCCAGCAGTTCATGGACAGGCGACAATCAGCCCCAGCATTTT.

The rearrangement links TRBV4-1 to TRBJ1-2; possibly TRBD1 for D (6 bases). Trimming stripped 1 base from V and 4 bases from J, with 13 bases between. This CDR3 comprises 15 residues. In germline, CDR1 is MGHRA, CDR2 YSYEKL. The DNA of the CDR3 is TGCGCCAGCAGCCAAGGTCCCTTGGGGGCCTATGGCTACACCTTC. It is translated as CASSQGPLGAYGYTF.

The chain joins TRBV5-4 to TRBJ2-7; TRBD1 is a possible D gene (5 bases). Germline V gene sequence: CDR1 SGHNT, CDR2 YYREEE (reference sequence). The CDR3 contains 14 residues. Trimming took off 4 bases at V and 2 bases at J, with 13 bases between the two ends. As DNA, the CDR3 is TGTGCCAGCAGCGGGGCCAGCGTACCCTACGAGCAGTACTTC. As protein: CASSGASVPYEQYF. Based on the CDR3 plus reference TRBV5-4 and TRBJ2-7, the full variable domain is ETGVTQSPTHLIKTRGQQVTLRCSSQSGHNTVSWYQQALGQGPQFIFQYYREEENGRGNFPPRFSGLQFPNYSSELNVNALELDDSALYLCASSGASVPYEQYFGPGTRLTVT.